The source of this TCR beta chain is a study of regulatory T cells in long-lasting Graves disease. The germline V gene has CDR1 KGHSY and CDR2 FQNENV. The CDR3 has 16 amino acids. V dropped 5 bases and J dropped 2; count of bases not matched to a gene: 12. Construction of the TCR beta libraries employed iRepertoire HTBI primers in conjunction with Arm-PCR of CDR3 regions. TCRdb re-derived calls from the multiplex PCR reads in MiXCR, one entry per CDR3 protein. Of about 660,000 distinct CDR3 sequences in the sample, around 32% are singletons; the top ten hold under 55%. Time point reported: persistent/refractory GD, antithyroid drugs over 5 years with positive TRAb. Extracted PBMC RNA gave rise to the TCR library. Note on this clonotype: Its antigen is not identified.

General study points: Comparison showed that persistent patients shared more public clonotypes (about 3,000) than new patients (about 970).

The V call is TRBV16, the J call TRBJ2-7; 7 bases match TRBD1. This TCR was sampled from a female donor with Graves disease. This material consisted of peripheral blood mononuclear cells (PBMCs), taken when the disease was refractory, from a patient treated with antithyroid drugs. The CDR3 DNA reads TGTGCCAGCAGCTCTATCTCGACAGGGACCCCCTACGAGCAGTACTTC. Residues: CASSSISTGTPYEQYF.